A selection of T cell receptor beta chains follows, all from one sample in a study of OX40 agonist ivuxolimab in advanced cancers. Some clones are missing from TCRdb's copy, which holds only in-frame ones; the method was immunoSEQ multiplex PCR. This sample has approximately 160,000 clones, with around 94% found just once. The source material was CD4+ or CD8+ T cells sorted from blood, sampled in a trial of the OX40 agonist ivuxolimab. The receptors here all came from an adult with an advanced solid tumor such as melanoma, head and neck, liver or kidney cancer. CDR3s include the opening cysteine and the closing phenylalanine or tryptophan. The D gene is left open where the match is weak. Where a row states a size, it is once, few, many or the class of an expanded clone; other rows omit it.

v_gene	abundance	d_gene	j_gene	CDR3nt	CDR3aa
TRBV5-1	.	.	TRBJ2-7	TGCGCCAGCAGCTTGGAGTACGAGCAGTACTTC	CASSLEYEQYF
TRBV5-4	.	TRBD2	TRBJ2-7	TGTGCCAGCAGCCGGGTTGGGGAGGGTATCTCCTACGAGCAGTACTTC	CASSRVGEGISYEQYF
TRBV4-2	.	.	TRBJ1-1	TGTGCCAGCAGCCAGTACGAGATTTCGAACCCTGAAGCTTTCTTT	CASSQYEISNPEAFF
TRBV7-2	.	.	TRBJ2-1	TGTGCCAGCAGCTTACAGGGCTACAATGAGCAGTTCTTC	CASSLQGYNEQFF
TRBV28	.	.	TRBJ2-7	TGTGCCAGCAGCTACCGGTACGAGCAGTACTTC	CASSYRYEQYF
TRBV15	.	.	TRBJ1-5	TGTGCCACCAGCAGAGTTGTACCTGCCGAGGGTCAGCCCCAGCATTTT	CATSRVVPAEGQPQHF
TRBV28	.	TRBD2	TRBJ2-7	TGTGCCAGCGAACCTCCGGGACTAGCGGGAAAGGAGCAGTACTTC	CASEPPGLAGKEQYF
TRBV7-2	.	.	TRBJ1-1	TGTGCCAGCAGCTTAGCGGGGCCCGCTTCTACTGAAGCTTTCTTT	CASSLAGPASTEAFF
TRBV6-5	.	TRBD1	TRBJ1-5	TGTGCCAGCATGGGGCAGGGGGATCAGCCCCAGCATTTT	CASMGQGDQPQHF
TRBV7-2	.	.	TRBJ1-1	TGTGCCAGCAGCTGGGACATACAGAACACTGAAGCTTTCTTT	CASSWDIQNTEAFF
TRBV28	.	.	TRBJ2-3	TGTGCCAGCAGTTCCGGGCCCGATACGCAGTATTTT	CASSSGPDTQYF
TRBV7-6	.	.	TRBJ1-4	TGTGCCAGCAGCTTAGTCCAGGGGAATGAAAAACTGTTTTTT	CASSLVQGNEKLFF
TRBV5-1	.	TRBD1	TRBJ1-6	TGCGCCAGCAGCCCCGTCAGGGGGCCTAATTCACCCCTCCACTTT	CASSPVRGPNSPLHF
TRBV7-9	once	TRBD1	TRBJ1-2	TGTGCCAGCAGTTGGGACAGGGGGTCGAGGGGCTACACCTTC	CASSWDRGSRGYTF
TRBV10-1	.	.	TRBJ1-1	TGCGCCATCCCGGACAGTTCCACTGAAGCTTTCTTT	CAIPDSSTEAFF
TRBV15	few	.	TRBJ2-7	TGTGCCACCAGCAGAGATGTTACGGGACACCTCTCCTACGAGCAGTACTTC	CATSRDVTGHLSYEQYF
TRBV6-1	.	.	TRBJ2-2	TGTGCCAGCAGTGAACGAGCAGGCGGGGAGCTGTTTTTT	CASSERAGGELFF